These 3 T cell receptor beta chains came from one sample sequenced in a study of OX40 agonist ivuxolimab in advanced cancers. The data were produced by immunoSEQ multiplex PCR, yet TCRdb's version contains in-frame clones alone and is incomplete. This table holds about 83,000 clones, around 84% found once. The material sequenced was CD4+ or CD8+ T cells sorted from blood, taken in a trial of the OX40 agonist ivuxolimab. These receptors were obtained from an adult with an advanced solid tumor such as melanoma, head and neck, liver or kidney cancer.

This chain's CDR3 is CAISERDRAGGYTF. The CDR3 DNA sequence: TGTGCCATCAGTGAAAGGGACAGGGCCGGAGGCTACACCTTC. The genes are TRBV10-3 and TRBJ1-2; 9 nucleotides line up with TRBD1. The CDR3 has 14 amino acids. V dropped 3 bases and J dropped 8; count of bases not matched to a gene: 7. Germline V gene lookup returns CDR1 ENHRY and CDR2 SYGVKD.

CDR3 in amino acids: CASRQQGSLGDTQYF. The DNA of the CDR3 is TGTGCCAGCAGACAACAGGGTAGTTTAGGAGATACGCAGTATTTT. The genes are TRBV6-6 and TRBJ2-3; maybe TRBD1 (6 bases). The CDR3 is made up of 15 amino acids. CDR1 and CDR2 (germline): MNHNY, SVGAGI (reference sequence). Trimming took off 6 bases at V and 5 bases at J, with 18 bases between the two ends.

The rearrangement joins TRBV18 to TRBJ1-2; D possibly corresponds to TRBD1 (5 bases). CDR3 length equals 16 residues. CDR1 and CDR2 (germline): KGHSH, LQKENI. With 0 bases removed from V and 4 bases from J, the gap between germline ends came to 15 bases. CDR3 nucleotide sequence: TGTGCCAGCTCACCACCGCGAGAGGGACTTGGCTATGGCTACACCTTC. This sequence encodes CASSPPREGLGYGYTF.